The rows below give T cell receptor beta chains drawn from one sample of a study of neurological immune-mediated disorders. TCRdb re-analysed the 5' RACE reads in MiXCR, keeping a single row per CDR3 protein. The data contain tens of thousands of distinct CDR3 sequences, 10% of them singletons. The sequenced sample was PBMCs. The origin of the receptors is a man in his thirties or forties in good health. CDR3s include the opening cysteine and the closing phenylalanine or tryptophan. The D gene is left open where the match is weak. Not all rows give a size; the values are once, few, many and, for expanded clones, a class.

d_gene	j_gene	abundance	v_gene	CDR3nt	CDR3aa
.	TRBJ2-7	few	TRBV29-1	TGCAGCCATCCGGCGGGACGGAGCTCCTACGAGCAGTACTTC	CSHPAGRSSYEQYF
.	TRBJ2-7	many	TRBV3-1	TGTGCCAGCAGCCATTATTTAAGGGGACCCTACGAGCAGTACTTC	CASSHYLRGPYEQYF
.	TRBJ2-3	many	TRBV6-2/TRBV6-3	TGTGCCAGCAGTTACTCGAGGCTCGGCGGCGTAATGGATACGCAGTATTTT	CASSYSRLGGVMDTQYF
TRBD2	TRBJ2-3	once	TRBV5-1	TGCCCCAGCAGCCTTGGACTAGCGGGTAGCCGCACAGATACGCAGTATTTT	CPSSLGLAGSRTDTQYF
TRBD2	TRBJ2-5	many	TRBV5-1	TGCGCCAGCAGCACTGAACCGGGACTAGCGGGAGAGACCCAGTACTTC	CASSTEPGLAGETQYF
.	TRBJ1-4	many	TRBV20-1	TGCAGTGCTAGTGACGGGGCTGGTGAAAAACTGTTTTTT	CSASDGAGEKLFF
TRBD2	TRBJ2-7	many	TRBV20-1	TGCAGTGCAACCAGGACTAGCGGGAGGTCACTCCACTACGAGCAGTACTTC	CSATRTSGRSLHYEQYF
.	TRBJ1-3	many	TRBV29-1	TGCAGCGTTGCCTGGGGAGGGGGAAACACCATATATTTT	CSVAWGGGNTIYF
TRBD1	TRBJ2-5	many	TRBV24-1	TGTGCCACCAGTGCCCCGGGACAGGGTCAAGAGACCCAGTACTTC	CATSAPGQGQETQYF
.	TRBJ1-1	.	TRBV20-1	TGCAGTGCCCGGACAACGAACACTGAAGCTTTCTTT	CSARTTNTEAFF
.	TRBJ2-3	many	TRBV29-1	TGCAGCGTTGCAGGGACGAGCACAGATACGCAGTATTTT	CSVAGTSTDTQYF
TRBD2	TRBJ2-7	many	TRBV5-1	TGCGCCAGCAGCTTGGGCCCTACGGGAGGAAGTCGCGAGCAGTACTTC	CASSLGPTGGSREQYF
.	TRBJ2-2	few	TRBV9	TGTGCCAGCAGCAAAGAAGCCGGGGAGCTGTTTTTT	CASSKEAGELFF
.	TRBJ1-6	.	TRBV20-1	TGCAGTGCTAGAGATCTGACTGACTATAATTCACCCCTCCACTTT	CSARDLTDYNSPLHF
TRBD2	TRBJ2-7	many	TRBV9	TGTGCCAGCAGCGTAGAGGCTAGCGGGAGGTTGTACGAGCAGTACTTC	CASSVEASGRLYEQYF
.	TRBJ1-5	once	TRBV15	TGTGCCACCACCGAGCGAGCTGATAGCAATCAGCCCCAGCATTTT	CATTERADSNQPQHF
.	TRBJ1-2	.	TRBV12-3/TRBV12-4	TGTGCCAGCAGTATTCTCAAGAAGGGGGAACGAGGCTACACCTTC	CASSILKKGERGYTF
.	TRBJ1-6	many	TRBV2	TGTGCCAGCAAGGTTGGGTCACCCGCTCTCAATTCACCCCTCCACTTT	CASKVGSPALNSPLHF
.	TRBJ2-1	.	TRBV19	TGTGCCAGTAGTATGCTTCAGATCAATGAGCAGTTCTTC	CASSMLQINEQFF
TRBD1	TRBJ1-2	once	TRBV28	TGTGCCAGCAGTCTAGACAGGGGTCCTGGCTACATCTTC	CASSLDRGPGYIF
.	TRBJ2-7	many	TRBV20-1	TGCAGTGCTAGTATGGGGGTGTTCCCCTACGAGCAGTACTTC	CSASMGVFPYEQYF
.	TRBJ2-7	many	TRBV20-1	TGCAGTGCTAGAGACAAATCAGACTACGAGCAGTACTTC	CSARDKSDYEQYF
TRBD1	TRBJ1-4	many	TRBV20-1	TGCAGTGCTCCCCTCTTTTCGGGCAGGGGGGTTGAAAAACTGTTTTTT	CSAPLFSGRGVEKLFF
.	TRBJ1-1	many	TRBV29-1	TGCAGCGTTGAAGGAGATGAGGGCCAATTGAACACTGAAGCTTTCTTT	CSVEGDEGQLNTEAFF
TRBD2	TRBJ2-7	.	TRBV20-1	TGCAGTGCTACTAGCGGGAGTTGTTACGAGCAGTACTTC	CSATSGSCYEQYF
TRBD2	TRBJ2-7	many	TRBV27	TGTGCCAGTCGCGGAGCGGGATTCGGCGAGCAGTACTTC	CASRGAGFGEQYF
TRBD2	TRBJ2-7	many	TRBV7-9	TGTGCCAGCAGCTTGCTGGGACTAGCGGGAACCTACGAGCAGTACTTC	CASSLLGLAGTYEQYF
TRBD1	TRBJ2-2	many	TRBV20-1	TGCAGTGCTAGAGAGGACAGGGGCACCGGGGAGCTGTTTTTT	CSAREDRGTGELFF
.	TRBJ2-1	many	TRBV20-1	TGCAGTGCTAGAGATCGGGGAGTTTTGAGCTCCTACAATGAGCAGTTCTTC	CSARDRGVLSSYNEQFF
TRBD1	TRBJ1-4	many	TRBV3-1	TGTGCCAGCAGCAAAACAGGGGTGGAAGAAAAACTGTTTTTT	CASSKTGVEEKLFF
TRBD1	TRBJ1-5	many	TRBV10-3	TGTGCCATCAGTGCCGACCTTCAAGGGACAGGGCTTGGACAGCCCCAGCATTTT	CAISADLQGTGLGQPQHF
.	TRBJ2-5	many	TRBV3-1	TGTGCCAGCAGACAAAAGGGGGGAGCCCCGGAGACCCAGTACTTC	CASRQKGGAPETQYF
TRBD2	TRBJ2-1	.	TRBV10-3	TGTGCCATCAGTGATATGCCTAGCGGGAGTTGGCAGTTCTTC	CAISDMPSGSWQFF
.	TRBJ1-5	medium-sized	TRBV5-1	TGCGCCAGCAGCCCGGCCTGGGGCGGCAATCAGCCCCAGCATTTT	CASSPAWGGNQPQHF
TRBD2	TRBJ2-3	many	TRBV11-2	TGTGCCAGCAGCTTAAGAGCGGGAGGGAGCGATACGCAGTATTTT	CASSLRAGGSDTQYF
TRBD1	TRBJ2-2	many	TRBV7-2	TGTGCCAGCAGCTTTACAGGGGGTTCCTCCGGGGAGCTGTTTTTT	CASSFTGGSSGELFF
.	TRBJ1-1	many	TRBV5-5	TGTGCCAGCACCATGCCCATCGGGGGGGACACTGAAGCTTTCTTT	CASTMPIGGDTEAFF
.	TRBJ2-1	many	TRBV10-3	TGTGCCATCAGTGACCCTGGGGATGAGCAGTTCTTC	CAISDPGDEQFF
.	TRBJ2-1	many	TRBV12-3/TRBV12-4	TGTGCCAGCAGTTTAGGGCCCTTCCAGTTCTTC	CASSLGPFQFF
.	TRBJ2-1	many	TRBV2	TGTGCCAGCAGCTGGGGACCTGTGGGTTACAATGAGCAGTTCTTC	CASSWGPVGYNEQFF
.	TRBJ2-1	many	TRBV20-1	TGCAGTGCTAGAGATTTAGGGACTGCGAGCTCCTACAATGAGCAGTTCTTC	CSARDLGTASSYNEQFF
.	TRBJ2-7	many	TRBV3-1	TGTGCCAGCAGCCAAGAACTCTGGGAGTACGAGCAGTACTTC	CASSQELWEYEQYF
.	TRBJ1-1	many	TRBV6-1	TGTGCCAGCAGTGAAGCAGGCGGGGGAGGTAACACTGAAGCTTTCTTT	CASSEAGGGGNTEAFF
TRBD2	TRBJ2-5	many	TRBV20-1	TGCAGTTCGAGCGCGGGAGGGCCTTCGGAGACCCAGTACTTC	CSSSAGGPSETQYF
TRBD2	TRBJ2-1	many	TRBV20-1	TGCAGTGCTAGAGATCCTGAGCGGGAATACAATGAGCAGTTCTTC	CSARDPEREYNEQFF
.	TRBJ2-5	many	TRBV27	TGTGCCAGCAGTACTACCTCCCGGGGCCAAGAGACCCAGTACTTC	CASSTTSRGQETQYF
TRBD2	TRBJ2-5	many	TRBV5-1	TGCGCCAGCAGCTTGGCGGGAGGGCCTGAAGAGACCCAGTACTTC	CASSLAGGPEETQYF
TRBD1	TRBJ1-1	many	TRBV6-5	TGTGCCAGCAGTCCGGGACAGATGAACACTGAAGCTTTCTTT	CASSPGQMNTEAFF